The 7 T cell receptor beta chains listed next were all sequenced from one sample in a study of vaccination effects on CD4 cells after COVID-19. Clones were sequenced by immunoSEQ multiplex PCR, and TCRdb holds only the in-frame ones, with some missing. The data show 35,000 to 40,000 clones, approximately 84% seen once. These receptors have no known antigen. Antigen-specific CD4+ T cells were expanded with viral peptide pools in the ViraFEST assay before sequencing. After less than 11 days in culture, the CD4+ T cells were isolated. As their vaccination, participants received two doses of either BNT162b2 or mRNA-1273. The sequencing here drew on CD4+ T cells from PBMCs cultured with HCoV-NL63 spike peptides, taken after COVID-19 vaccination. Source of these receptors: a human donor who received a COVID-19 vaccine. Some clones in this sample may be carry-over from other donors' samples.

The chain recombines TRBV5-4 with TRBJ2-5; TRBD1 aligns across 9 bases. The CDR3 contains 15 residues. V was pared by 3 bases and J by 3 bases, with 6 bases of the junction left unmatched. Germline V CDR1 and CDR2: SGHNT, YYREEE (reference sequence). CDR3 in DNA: TGTGCCAGCAGCTCGACAAGGACAGGGGAAGAGACCCAGTACTTC. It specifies CASSSTRTGEETQYF. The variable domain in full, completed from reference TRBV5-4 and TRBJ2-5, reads ETGVTQSPTHLIKTRGQQVTLRCSSQSGHNTVSWYQQALGQGPQFIFQYYREEENGRGNFPPRFSGLQFPNYSSELNVNALELDDSALYLCASSSTRTGEETQYFGPGTRLLVL.

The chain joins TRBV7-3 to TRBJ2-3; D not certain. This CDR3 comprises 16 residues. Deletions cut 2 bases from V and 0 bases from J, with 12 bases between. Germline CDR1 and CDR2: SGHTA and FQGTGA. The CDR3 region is CASSLGSRGSTDTQYF. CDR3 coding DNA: TGTGCCAGCAGCTTAGGGTCCCGTGGTAGCACAGATACGCAGTATTTT.

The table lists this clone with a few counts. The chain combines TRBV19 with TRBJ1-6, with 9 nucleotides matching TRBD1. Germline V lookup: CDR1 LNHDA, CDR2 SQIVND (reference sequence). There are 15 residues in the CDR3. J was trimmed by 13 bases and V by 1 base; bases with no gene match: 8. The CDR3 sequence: CASSIGGTGISPLHF. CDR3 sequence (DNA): TGTGCCAGTAGTATAGGAGGGACAGGGATATCTCCCCTCCACTTT.

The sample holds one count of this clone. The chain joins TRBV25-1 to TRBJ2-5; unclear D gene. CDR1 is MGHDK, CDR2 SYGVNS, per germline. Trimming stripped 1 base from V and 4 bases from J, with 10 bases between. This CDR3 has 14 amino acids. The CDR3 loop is CASSESKGRETQYF. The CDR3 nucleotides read TGTGCCAGCAGTGAATCGAAGGGTCGAGAGACCCAGTACTTC.

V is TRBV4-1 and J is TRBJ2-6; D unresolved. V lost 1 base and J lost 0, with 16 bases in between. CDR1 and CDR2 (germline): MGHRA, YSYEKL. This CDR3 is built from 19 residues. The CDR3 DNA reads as TGCGCCAGCAGCCAAGTTATGACCGGATGGCGCTCTGGGGCCAACGTCCTGACTTTC. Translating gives CASSQVMTGWRSGANVLTF.

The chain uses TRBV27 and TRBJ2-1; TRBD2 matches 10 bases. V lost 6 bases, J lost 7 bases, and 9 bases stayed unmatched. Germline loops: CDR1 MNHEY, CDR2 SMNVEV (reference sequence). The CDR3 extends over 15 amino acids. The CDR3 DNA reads TGTGCCAGCAGGGTCGAGCGGGGGGGTGGAAATGAGCAGTTCTTC. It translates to CASRVERGGGNEQFF.

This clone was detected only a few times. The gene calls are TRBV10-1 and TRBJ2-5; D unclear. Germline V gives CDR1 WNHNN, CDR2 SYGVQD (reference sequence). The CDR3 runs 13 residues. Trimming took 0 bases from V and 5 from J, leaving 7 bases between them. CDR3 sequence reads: CASSESGWETQYF. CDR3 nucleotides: TGCGCCAGCAGTGAGTCCGGGTGGGAGACCCAGTACTTC.